Each of the 18 T cell receptor beta chains below was sequenced from the same sample in a study of CD8 T cells in ankylosing spondylitis (TCRdb year 2017). Libraries were built with 5' RACE. Sequencing took place on an Illumina HiSeq 2500. The public reads were reanalyzed by TCRdb: fastp trimming at Q25, MiXCR alignment, in-frame beta chains only. A single entry per CDR3 protein holds the most common genes and DNA from its merged rows. The sample table lists about 500,000 distinct CDR3 sequences, under 5.5% of them with a count of one. Approximately 4% of the sample is in the top ten clones. The research as a whole found: A TCR beta motif made up of several highly homologous amino acid variants appeared to be characteristic of blood from ankylosing spondylitis patients.

These receptors lack a known antigen. Sample: blood, either unsorted or a sorted T cell fraction (not recorded which). The receptors shown here come from a male donor with ankylosing spondylitis.

This clonotype came up many times. V gene TRBV5-1 combines with J gene TRBJ2-7; D might be TRBD1 or TRBD2, each matching 5 bases. The CDR3 sequence is 14 residues long. Germline V gene sequence: CDR1 SGHRS, CDR2 YFSETQ. Deletions cut 2 bases from V and 3 bases from J, with 12 bases between. CDR3 sequence reads: CASSFSGTNYEQYF. CDR3 nucleotides: TGCGCCAGCAGCTTTTCAGGGACGAACTACGAGCAGTACTTC.

This clonotype was seen a few times. The chain is built from TRBV30 and TRBJ2-1, with TRBD1 matching 8 bases. Trimming took 2 bases from V and 7 from J; bases not matched to a gene: 7. The germline V gene encodes CDR1 GTSNPN and CDR2 SVGIG (reference sequence). This CDR3 region has 14 residues. The CDR3 DNA is TGTGCCTGGAGTAGGACAGGGTTTAGGAATGAGCAGTTCTTC. It yields the protein CAWSRTGFRNEQFF.

At least ten counts were recorded for this clonotype. The DNA for the CDR3 is TGTGCCAGCAGTTTACCAGGACTAGCCCCCGTCTCCTACAATGAGCAGTTCTTC. Translated, it gives CASSLPGLAPVSYNEQFF. The V call is TRBV28, the J call TRBJ2-1; 8 bases are shared with TRBD2. Germline V gene sequence: CDR1 MDHEN, CDR2 SYDVKM. The trim removed 2 bases at V and 0 bases at J, leaving 9 bases unmatched. CDR3 length: 18 amino acids. The whole variable domain, filled in from reference TRBV28 and TRBJ2-1, reads DVKVTQSSRYLVKRTGEKVFLECVQDMDHENMFWYRQDPGLGLRLIYFSYDVKMKEKGDIPEGYSVSREKKERFSLILESASTNQTSMYLCASSLPGLAPVSYNEQFFGPGTRLTVL.

This clonotype was seen ten or more times. This sequence joins TRBV20-1 and TRBJ2-7; 8 bases are a match to TRBD2. Per germline, CDR1 DFQATT and CDR2 SNEGSKA (reference sequence). With V trimmed by 6 bases and J by 6 bases, 10 bases remained unmatched. CDR3 length: 13 amino acids. CDR3 region: CSAGAGASVEQYF. CDR3 sequence (DNA): TGCAGTGCGGGAGCGGGGGCGTCGGTCGAGCAGTACTTC.

This clonotype was seen ten or more times. This chain joins TRBV5-1 and TRBJ1-2; D ambiguous. Deletions cut 3 bases from V and 8 bases from J, with 20 bases between. The germline V gene has CDR1 SGHRS and CDR2 YFSETQ. There are 15 residues in the CDR3. The DNA of the CDR3 is TGCGCCAGCAGCTCTGCCCAGGTCAGAGGGTTAGGCTACACCTTC. This translates into CASSSAQVRGLGYTF.

This rearrangement joins TRBV13 to TRBJ2-7; D possibly matches TRBD1 or TRBD2 (6 bases each). This CDR3 has 15 amino acids. CDR1 and CDR2 (germline): PRHDT, FYEKMQ (reference sequence). Trimming left V 9 bases short and J 0 bases short, with 18 bases between. The CDR3 loop is CASCRRGQGSYEQYF. The CDR3 coding sequence is TGTGCCAGTTGTCGACGGGGGCAGGGCTCCTACGAGCAGTACTTC.

This clonotype has ten or more counts. V usage is TRBV29-1 and J usage is TRBJ2-1, with D hard to call. This CDR3 contains 12 residues. Looked up from germline, CDR1 is SQVTM and CDR2 is ANQGSEA. Trimming pared 2 bases from V and 0 bases from J, leaving 2 bases between. CDR3 residues: CSVEPSYNEQFF. CDR3 DNA: TGCAGCGTTGAACCCTCCTACAATGAGCAGTTCTTC.

This clonotype has at least ten counts. The rearrangement joins TRBV20-1 to TRBJ1-2; D ambiguous. The CDR3 has 13 amino acids. V shed 3 bases and J shed 7 bases, with 15 bases lying between them. Germline V gene data show CDR1 as DFQATT and CDR2 as SNEGSKA (reference sequence). CDR3 amino acids: CSASTSSGGGYTF. For the CDR3, the DNA is TGCAGTGCTAGTACGTCATCGGGAGGTGGCTACACCTTC.

This clonotype was seen repeatedly, ten times or more. The chain links TRBV7-2 to TRBJ2-3; D possibly corresponds to TRBD1 (6 bases). The CDR3 runs to 15 residues. The V and J ends lost 6 bases and 1 base respectively, with 14 bases between them. The germline V gene has CDR1 SGHTA and CDR2 FQGNSA. CDR3 region: CASRDRGIGTDTQYF. The DNA for the CDR3 is TGTGCCAGCAGAGATAGGGGGATTGGCACAGATACGCAGTATTTT.

This clonotype occurred many times. V gene TRBV20-1 combines with J gene TRBJ2-1; 9 nucleotides align to TRBD2. The CDR3 is 14 residues long. Germline trimming cut 5 bases from V and 8 bases from J; bases unmatched to any gene: 10. CDR1 is DFQATT and CDR2 is SNEGSKA in the germline V gene (reference sequence). The CDR3 is CSAPRGGRPHEQFF. The CDR3 bases are TGCAGTGCTCCGCGGGGGGGCCGTCCCCATGAGCAGTTCTTC.

There are a few counts of this clonotype. This chain connects TRBV5-1 to TRBJ2-5; tentative D call: TRBD1 (6 bases). This CDR3 comprises 14 residues. In germline, CDR1 is SGHRS, CDR2 YFSETQ. Trimming pared 4 bases from V and 3 bases from J, leaving 13 bases between. CDR3 DNA sequence: TGCGCCAGCAGCCCCCTTTCAGGGGAAGAGACCCAGTACTTC. Protein product: CASSPLSGEETQYF.

This clonotype has at least ten counts. The gene calls are TRBV6-5 and TRBJ2-1; D not resolved. CDR1 and CDR2 (germline): MNHEY, SVGAGI. V was pared by 0 bases and J by 6 bases, with 9 bases between. The CDR3 has 14 residues. The CDR3 here is CASSYSTPLNEQFF. CDR3 DNA: TGTGCCAGCAGTTACTCGACGCCGCTCAATGAGCAGTTCTTC.

This clonotype was detected many times. J is TRBJ2-3 and V is TRBV5-8, with a tentative D call TRBD2 (7 bases). This CDR3 has 17 residues. From germline, CDR1 is SGHTS and CDR2 YDEGEE. The V gene lost 0 bases and the J gene lost 1 base, with 15 bases spanning the gap. Here the CDR3 DNA reads TGTGCCAGCAGCTTGGTTGGGGGGGCTGGAGGCACAGATACGCAGTATTTT. Translating it yields CASSLVGGAGGTDTQYF.

The genes are TRBV4-1 and TRBJ1-3, with D maybe TRBD1 (6 bases). CDR3 size: 16 residues. Between the trimmed V and J ends, which lost 5 bases and 1 base, there was a span of 15 bases. Germline CDR1 MGHRA, CDR2 YSYEKL. The chain's CDR3 is CASSDYRVLSGNTIYF. Written as DNA, the CDR3 is TGCGCCAGCAGCGACTACAGGGTTTTGTCTGGAAACACCATATATTTT.

V gene TRBV3-1 combines with J gene TRBJ2-1; 12 bases map to TRBD2. Germline CDR1 is LGHDT and CDR2 is YNNKEL (reference sequence). The CDR3 extends over 20 amino acids. V shed 0 bases and J 4 bases; nucleotides not matched to a gene: 13. The CDR3 here is CASSQDLGLAGPEVYNEQFF. The CDR3 coding sequence is TGTGCCAGCAGCCAAGATCTCGGACTAGCGGGGCCCGAGGTGTACAATGAGCAGTTCTTC.

This sequence joins TRBV6-1 and TRBJ2-7; no definite D call. Deletions cut 7 bases from V and 2 bases from J, with 15 bases between. Looked up from germline, CDR1 is MNHNS and CDR2 is SASEGT. This CDR3 is built from 14 residues. The CDR3 here is CASTSRPGAYEQYF. CDR3 sequence (DNA): TGTGCCAGCACCTCTCGTCCAGGAGCCTACGAGCAGTACTTC.

The sample holds a few counts of this clonotype. The CDR3 reads CASSSTMASGAETQYF. CDR3 DNA: TGTGCCAGCTCGTCGACGATGGCTAGCGGAGCGGAGACCCAGTACTTC. J is TRBJ2-5 and V is TRBV18; the match to TRBD2 covers 7 bases. This CDR3 comprises 16 residues. CDR1 is KGHSH and CDR2 is LQKENI in the germline V gene. V trimming: 6 bases; J trimming: 5 bases; junction bases outside the gene matches: 15. Full variable domain (remainder filled in from reference TRBV18 and TRBJ2-5): NAGVMQNPRHLVRRRGQEARLRCSPMKGHSHVYWYRQLPEEGLKFMVYLQKENIIDESGMPKERFSAEFPKEGPSILRIQQVVRGDSAAYFCASSSTMASGAETQYFGPGTRLLVL.

The rearrangement links TRBV12-3 or TRBV12-4 to TRBJ2-1, with a possible D match to TRBD2 (6 bases). CDR3 length: 14 amino acids. Trimming removed 4 bases from V and 3 bases from J, with 10 bases in between. The CDR3 DNA is TGTGCCAGCAGTTCCCGGACTATCTACAATGAGCAGTTCTTC. Translated, it gives CASSSRTIYNEQFF.